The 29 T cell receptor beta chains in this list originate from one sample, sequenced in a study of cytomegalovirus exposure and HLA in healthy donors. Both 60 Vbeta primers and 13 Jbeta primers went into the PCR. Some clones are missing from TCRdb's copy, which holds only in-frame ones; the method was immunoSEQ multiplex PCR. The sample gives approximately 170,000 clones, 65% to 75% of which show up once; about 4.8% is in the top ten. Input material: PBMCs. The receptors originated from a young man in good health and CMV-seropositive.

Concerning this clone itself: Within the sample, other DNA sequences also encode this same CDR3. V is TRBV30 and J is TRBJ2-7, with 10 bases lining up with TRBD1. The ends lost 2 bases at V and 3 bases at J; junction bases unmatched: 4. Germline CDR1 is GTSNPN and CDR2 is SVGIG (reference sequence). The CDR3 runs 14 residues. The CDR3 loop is CAWSWDRGSYEQYF. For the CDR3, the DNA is TGTGCCTGGAGTTGGGACAGGGGAAGCTACGAGCAGTACTTC.

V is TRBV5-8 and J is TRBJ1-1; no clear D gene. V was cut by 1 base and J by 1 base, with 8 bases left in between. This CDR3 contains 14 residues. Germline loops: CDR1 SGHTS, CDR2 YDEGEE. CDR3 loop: CASSLRPGNTEAFF. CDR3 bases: TGTGCCAGCAGCTTGAGGCCGGGGAACACTGAAGCTTTCTTT.

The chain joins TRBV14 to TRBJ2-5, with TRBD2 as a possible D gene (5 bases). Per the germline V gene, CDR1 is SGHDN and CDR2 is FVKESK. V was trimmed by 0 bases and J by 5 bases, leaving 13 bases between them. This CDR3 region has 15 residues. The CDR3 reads CASSQDMASGETQYF. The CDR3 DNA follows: TGTGCCAGCAGCCAAGATATGGCCTCGGGGGAGACCCAGTACTTC. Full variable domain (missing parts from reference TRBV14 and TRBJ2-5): EAGVTQFPSHSVIEKGQTVTLRCDPISGHDNLYWYRRVMGKEIKFLLHFVKESKQDESGMPNNRFLAERTGGTYSTLKVQPAELEDSGVYFCASSQDMASGETQYFGPGTRLLVL.

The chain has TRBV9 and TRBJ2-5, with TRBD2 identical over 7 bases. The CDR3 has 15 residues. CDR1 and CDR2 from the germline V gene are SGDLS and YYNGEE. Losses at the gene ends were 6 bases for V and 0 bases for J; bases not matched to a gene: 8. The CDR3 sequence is CASTSGGGHQETQYF. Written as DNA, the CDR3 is TGTGCCAGCACATCCGGCGGGGGACACCAAGAGACCCAGTACTTC.

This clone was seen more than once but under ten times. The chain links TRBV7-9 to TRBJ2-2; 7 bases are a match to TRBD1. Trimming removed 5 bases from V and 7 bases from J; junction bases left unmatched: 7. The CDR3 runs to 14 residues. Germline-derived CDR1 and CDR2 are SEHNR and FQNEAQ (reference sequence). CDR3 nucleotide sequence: TGTGCCAGCAGCCATACAGGGGCGGGCGGGGAGCTGTTTTTT. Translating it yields CASSHTGAGGELFF.

The DNA for the CDR3 is TGTGCCAGCAGCTTAAATACTGGTCCGTACGAGCAGTACTTC. Encoded protein: CASSLNTGPYEQYF. This chain uses TRBV11-3 with TRBJ2-7; D ambiguous. V was cut by 2 bases and J by 4 bases, with 12 bases left in between. In germline, CDR1 is SGHNT, CDR2 YENEEA. CDR3 size: 14 residues.

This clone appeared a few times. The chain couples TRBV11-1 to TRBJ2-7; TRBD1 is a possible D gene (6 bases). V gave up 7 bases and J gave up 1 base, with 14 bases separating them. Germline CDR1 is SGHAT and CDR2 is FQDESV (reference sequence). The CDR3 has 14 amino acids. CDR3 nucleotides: TGTGCCAGCACCCAGGGACACCGTTCCTACGAGCAGTACTTC. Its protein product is CASTQGHRSYEQYF. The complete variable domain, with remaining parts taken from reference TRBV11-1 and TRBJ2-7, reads EAEVAQSPRYKITEKSQAVAFWCDPISGHATLYWYRQILGQGPELLVQFQDESVVDDSQLPKDRFSAERLKGVDSTLKIQPAELGDSAMYLCASTQGHRSYEQYFGPGTRLTVT.

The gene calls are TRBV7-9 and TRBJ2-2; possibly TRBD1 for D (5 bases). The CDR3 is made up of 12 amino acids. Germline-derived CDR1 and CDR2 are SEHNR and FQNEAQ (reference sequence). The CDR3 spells CSGSRVTGELFF. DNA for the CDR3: TGTTCCGGTAGCAGGGTCACCGGGGAGCTGTTTTTT.

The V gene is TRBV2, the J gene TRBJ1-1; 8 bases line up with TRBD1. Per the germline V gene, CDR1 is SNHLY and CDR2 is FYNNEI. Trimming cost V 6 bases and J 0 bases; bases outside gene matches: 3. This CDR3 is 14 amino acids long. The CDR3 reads CASSGQGLNTEAFF. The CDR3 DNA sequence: TGTGCCAGCAGCGGACAGGGATTGAACACTGAAGCTTTCTTT.

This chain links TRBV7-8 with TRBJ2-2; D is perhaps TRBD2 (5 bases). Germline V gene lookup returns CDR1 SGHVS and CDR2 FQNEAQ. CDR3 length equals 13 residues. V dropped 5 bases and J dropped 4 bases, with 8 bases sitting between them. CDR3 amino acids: CASSTDSTGELFF. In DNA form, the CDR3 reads TGTGCCAGCAGCACGGACTCCACCGGGGAGCTGTTTTTT.

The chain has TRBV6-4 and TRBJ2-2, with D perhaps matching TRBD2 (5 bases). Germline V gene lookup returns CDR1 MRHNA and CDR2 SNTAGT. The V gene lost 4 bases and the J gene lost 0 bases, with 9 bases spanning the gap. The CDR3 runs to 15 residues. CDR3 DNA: TGTGCCAGCAGTGTATCCGGGGCGAACACCGGGGAGCTGTTTTTT. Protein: CASSVSGANTGELFF.

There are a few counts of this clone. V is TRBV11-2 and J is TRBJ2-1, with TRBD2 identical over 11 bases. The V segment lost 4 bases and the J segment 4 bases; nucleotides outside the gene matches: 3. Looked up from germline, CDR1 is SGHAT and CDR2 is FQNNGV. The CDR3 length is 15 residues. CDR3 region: CASSSGLAEYNEQFF. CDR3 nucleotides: TGTGCCAGCAGCTCGGGACTAGCGGAGTACAATGAGCAGTTCTTC.

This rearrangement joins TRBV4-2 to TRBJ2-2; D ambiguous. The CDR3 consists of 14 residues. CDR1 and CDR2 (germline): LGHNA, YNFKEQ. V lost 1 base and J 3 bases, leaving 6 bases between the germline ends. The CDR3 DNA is TGTGCCAGCAGCCAAGTACTGGACACCGGGGAGCTGTTTTTT. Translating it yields CASSQVLDTGELFF.

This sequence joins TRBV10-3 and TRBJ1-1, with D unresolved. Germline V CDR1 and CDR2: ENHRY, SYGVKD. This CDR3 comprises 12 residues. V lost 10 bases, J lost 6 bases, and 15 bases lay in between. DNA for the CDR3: TGTGCCACCGGGGTGGGGTACGCTGAAGCTTTCTTT. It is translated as CATGVGYAEAFF.

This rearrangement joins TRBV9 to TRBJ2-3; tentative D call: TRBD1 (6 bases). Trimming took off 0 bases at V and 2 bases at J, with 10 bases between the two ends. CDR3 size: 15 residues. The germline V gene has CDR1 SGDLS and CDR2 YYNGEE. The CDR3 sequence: CASSVGGPDTDTQYF. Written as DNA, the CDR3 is TGTGCCAGCAGCGTAGGGGGGCCAGACACAGATACGCAGTATTTT.

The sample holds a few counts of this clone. DNA of the CDR3: TGCAGCGTTTCCAAGGACAGTGAAGCTTTCTTT. Translation: CSVSKDSEAFF. The chain joins TRBV29-1 to TRBJ1-1, with D perhaps TRBD1 (6 bases). The CDR3 is 11 amino acids. Germline V gene data show CDR1 as SQVTM and CDR2 as ANQGSEA. Trimming removed 5 bases at V and 7 bases at J, with 11 bases between.

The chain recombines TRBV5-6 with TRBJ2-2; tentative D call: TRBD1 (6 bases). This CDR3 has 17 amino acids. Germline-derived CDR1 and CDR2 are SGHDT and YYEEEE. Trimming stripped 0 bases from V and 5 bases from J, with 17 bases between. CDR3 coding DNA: TGTGCCAGCAGCTTGGCCTTAACAGGGTTGGAGACCGGGGAGCTGTTTTTT. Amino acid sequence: CASSLALTGLETGELFF. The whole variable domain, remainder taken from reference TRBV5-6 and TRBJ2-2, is DAGVTQSPTHLIKTRGQQVTLRCSPKSGHDTVSWYQQALGQGPQFIFQYYEEEERQRGNFPDRFSGHQFPNYSSELNVNALLLGDSALYLCASSLALTGLETGELFFGEGSRLTVL.

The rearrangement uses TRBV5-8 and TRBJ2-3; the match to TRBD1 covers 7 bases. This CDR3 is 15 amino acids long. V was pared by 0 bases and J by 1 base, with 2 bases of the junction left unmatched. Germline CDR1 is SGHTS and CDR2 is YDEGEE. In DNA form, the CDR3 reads TGTGCCAGCAGCTTGGGACAGGGTGGCACAGATACGCAGTATTTT. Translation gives CASSLGQGGTDTQYF.

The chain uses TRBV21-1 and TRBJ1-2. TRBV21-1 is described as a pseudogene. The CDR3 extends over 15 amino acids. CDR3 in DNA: TGTGCCAGCAGCAAAGAGGGGGGGTTGAGGGCCAGCTACACCTTC. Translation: CASSKEGGLRASYTF.

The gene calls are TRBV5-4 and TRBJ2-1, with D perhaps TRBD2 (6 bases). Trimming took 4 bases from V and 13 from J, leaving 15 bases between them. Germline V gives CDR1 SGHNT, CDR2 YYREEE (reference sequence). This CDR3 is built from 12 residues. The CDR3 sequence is CASSPSGDLQFF. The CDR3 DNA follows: TGTGCCAGCAGCCCGTCCGGGGACTTACAGTTCTTC.

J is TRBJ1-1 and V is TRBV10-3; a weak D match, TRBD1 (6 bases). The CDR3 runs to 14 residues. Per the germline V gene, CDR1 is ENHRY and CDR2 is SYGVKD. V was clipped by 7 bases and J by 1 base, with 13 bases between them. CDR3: CAINRGAQNTEAFF. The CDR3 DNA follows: TGTGCCATCAATCGGGGGGCGCAGAACACTGAAGCTTTCTTT.

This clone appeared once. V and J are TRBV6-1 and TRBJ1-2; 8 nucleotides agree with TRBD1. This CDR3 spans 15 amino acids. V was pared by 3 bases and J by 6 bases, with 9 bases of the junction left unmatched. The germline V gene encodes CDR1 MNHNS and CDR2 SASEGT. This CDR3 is CASSDTGGTLDGYTF. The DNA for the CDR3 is TGTGCCAGCAGTGATACAGGGGGTACGCTCGATGGCTACACCTTC.

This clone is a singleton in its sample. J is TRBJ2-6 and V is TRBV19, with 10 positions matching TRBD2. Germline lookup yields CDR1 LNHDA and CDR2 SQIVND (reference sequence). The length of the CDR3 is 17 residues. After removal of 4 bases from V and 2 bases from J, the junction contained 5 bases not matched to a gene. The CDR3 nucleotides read TGTGCCAGTAGTAGCCTAGCGGGAGTTCCTGGGGCCAACGTCCTGACTTTC. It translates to CASSSLAGVPGANVLTF.

CDR3 in DNA: TGTGCCAGTAGTATAGATTCAACGGACAGGGCCTACGAGCAGTACTTC. It specifies CASSIDSTDRAYEQYF. The chain combines TRBV19 with TRBJ2-7; 8 positions match TRBD1. The CDR3 has 16 amino acids. The germline gives CDR1 LNHDA, CDR2 SQIVND (reference sequence). Losses at the gene ends were 0 bases for V and 2 bases for J; bases not matched to a gene: 6.

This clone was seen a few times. The CDR3 reads CAWTDSSNYGYTF. CDR3 sequence (DNA): TGTGCCTGGACGGACAGTTCTAACTATGGCTACACCTTC. The genes are TRBV30 and TRBJ1-2; weak D call: TRBD1 (6 bases). Germline CDR1 and CDR2: GTSNPN and SVGIG (reference sequence). The CDR3 is made up of 13 amino acids. Trimming left V 4 bases short and J 0 bases short, with 9 bases between.

The CDR3 loop is CASSEQGGRTEAFF. The CDR3 DNA reads TGTGCCAGCAGTGAACAGGGAGGTCGCACTGAAGCTTTCTTT. The chain uses TRBV2 and TRBJ1-1; perhaps TRBD1 as D (5 bases). The germline CDR1 and CDR2 sequences are SNHLY and FYNNEI. V dropped 2 bases and J dropped 4 bases, with 11 bases sitting between them. This CDR3 is built from 14 residues.

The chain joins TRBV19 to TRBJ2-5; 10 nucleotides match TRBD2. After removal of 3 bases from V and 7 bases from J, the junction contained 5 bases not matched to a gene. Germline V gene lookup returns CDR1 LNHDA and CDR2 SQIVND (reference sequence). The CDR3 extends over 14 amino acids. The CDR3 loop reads CASSMGTSGVTQYF. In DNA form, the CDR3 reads TGTGCCAGTAGTATGGGTACTAGCGGGGTGACCCAGTACTTC. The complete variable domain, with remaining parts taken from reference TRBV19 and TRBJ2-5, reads DGGITQSPKYLFRKEGQNVTLSCEQNLNHDAMYWYRQDPGQGLRLIYYSQIVNDFQKGDIAEGYSVSREKKESFPLTVTSAQKNPTAFYLCASSMGTSGVTQYFGPGTRLLVL.

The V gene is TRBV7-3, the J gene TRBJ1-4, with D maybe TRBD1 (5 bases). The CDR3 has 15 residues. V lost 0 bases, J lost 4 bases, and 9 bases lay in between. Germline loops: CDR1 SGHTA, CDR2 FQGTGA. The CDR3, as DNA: TGTGCCAGCAGCTTAACCGGGGGAGTTAATGAAAAACTGTTTTTT. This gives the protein CASSLTGGVNEKLFF.

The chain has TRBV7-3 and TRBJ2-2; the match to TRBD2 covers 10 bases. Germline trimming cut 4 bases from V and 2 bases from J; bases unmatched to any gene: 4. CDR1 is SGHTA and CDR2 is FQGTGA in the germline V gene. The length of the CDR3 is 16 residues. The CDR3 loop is CASSSIAGGNTGELFF. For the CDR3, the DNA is TGTGCCAGCAGCTCAATAGCGGGAGGCAACACCGGGGAGCTGTTTTTT. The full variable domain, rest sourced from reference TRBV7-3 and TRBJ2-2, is GAGVSQTPSNKVTEKGKYVELRCDPISGHTALYWYRQSLGQGPEFLIYFQGTGAADDSGLPNDRFFAVRPEGSVSTLKIQRTERGDSAVYLCASSSIAGGNTGELFFGEGSRLTVL.